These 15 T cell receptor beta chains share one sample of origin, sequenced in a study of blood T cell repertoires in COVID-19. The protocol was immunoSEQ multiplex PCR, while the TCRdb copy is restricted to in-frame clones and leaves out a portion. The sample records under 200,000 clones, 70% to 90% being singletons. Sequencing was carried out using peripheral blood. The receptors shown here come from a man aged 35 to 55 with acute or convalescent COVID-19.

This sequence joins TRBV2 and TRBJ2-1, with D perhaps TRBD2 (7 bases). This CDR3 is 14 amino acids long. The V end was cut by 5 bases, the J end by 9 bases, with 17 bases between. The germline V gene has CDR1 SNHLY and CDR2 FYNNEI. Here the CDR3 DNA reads TGTGCCAGCAGTCCCCTTGGGGGGGCTAGTGAGCAGTTCTTC. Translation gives CASSPLGGASEQFF.

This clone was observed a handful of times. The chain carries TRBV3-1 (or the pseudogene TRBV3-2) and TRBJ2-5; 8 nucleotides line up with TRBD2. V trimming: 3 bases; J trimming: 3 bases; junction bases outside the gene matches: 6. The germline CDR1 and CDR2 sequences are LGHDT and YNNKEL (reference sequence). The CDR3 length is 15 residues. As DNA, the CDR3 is TGTGCCAGCAGCCACTACGGGGGGGGAGAAGAGACCCAGTACTTC. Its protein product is CASSHYGGGEETQYF.

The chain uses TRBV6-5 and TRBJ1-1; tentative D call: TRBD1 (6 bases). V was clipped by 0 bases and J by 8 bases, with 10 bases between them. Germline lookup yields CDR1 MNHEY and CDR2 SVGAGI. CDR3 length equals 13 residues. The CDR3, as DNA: TGTGCCAGCAGTTACTCTATGGGGGCAGAAGCTTTCTTT. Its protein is CASSYSMGAEAFF.

The DNA of the CDR3 is TGTGCCAGCAGCTCGGGACTAGCGGGTGGCAATGAGCAGTTCTTC. This translates into CASSSGLAGGNEQFF. V is TRBV11-3 and J is TRBJ2-1; 12 bases match TRBD2. J was trimmed by 6 bases and V by 4 bases; bases with no gene match: 4. The CDR3 is made up of 15 amino acids. Germline-derived CDR1 and CDR2 are SGHNT and YENEEA.

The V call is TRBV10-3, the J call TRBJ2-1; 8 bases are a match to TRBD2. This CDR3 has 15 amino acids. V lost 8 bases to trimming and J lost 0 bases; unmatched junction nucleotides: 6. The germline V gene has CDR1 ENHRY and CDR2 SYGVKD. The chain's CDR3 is CAIGRGGSSYNEQFF. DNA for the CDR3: TGTGCCATCGGCCGGGGGGGGAGCTCCTACAATGAGCAGTTCTTC.

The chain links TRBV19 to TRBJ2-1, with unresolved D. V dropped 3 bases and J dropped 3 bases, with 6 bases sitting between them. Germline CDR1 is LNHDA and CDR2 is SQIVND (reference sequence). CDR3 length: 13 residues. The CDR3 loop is CASSIQVYNEQFF. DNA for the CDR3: TGTGCCAGTAGTATTCAGGTCTACAATGAGCAGTTCTTC. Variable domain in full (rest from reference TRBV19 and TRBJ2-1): DGGITQSPKYLFRKEGQNVTLSCEQNLNHDAMYWYRQDPGQGLRLIYYSQIVNDFQKGDIAEGYSVSREKKESFPLTVTSAQKNPTAFYLCASSIQVYNEQFFGPGTRLTVL.

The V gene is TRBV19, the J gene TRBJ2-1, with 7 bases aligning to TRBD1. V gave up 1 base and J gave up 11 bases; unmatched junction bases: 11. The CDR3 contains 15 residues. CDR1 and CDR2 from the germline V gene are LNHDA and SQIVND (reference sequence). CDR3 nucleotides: TGTGCCAGTAGTATAGGAGGGACAGCCGACTCTAAGCAGTTCTTC. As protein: CASSIGGTADSKQFF.

In DNA, the CDR3 is TGTGCCAGTAGTGGGGGACAGGACAATGAGCAGTTCTTC. This codes for CASSGGQDNEQFF. The chain has TRBV19 and TRBJ2-1; 8 nucleotides match TRBD1. Unmatched junction bases numbered 2, after V lost 5 bases and J lost 5 bases. The V gene's germline CDR1 is LNHDA and CDR2 SQIVND (reference sequence). The CDR3 sequence is 13 residues long. Complete variable domain (other parts from reference TRBV19 and TRBJ2-1): DGGITQSPKYLFRKEGQNVTLSCEQNLNHDAMYWYRQDPGQGLRLIYYSQIVNDFQKGDIAEGYSVSREKKESFPLTVTSAQKNPTAFYLCASSGGQDNEQFFGPGTRLTVL.

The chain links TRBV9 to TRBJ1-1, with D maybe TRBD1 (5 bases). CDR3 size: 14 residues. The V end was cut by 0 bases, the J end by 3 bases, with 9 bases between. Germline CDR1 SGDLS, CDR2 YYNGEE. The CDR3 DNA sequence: TGTGCCAGCAGCGTAGCAGGGTTGGACACTGAAGCTTTCTTT. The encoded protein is CASSVAGLDTEAFF.

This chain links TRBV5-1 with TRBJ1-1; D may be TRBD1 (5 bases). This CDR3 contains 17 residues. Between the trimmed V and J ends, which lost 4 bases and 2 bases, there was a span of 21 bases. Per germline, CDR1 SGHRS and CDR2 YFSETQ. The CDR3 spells CASSLSTAGRANTEAFF. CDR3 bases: TGCGCCAGCAGCCTATCTACAGCTGGCAGGGCAAACACTGAAGCTTTCTTT.

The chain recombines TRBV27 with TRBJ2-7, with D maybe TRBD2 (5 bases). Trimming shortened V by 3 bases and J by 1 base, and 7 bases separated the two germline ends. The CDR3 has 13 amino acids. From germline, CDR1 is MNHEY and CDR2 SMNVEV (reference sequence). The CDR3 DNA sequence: TGTGCCAGCAGTTTCGGCGGGTCCTACGAGCAGTACTTC. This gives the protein CASSFGGSYEQYF.

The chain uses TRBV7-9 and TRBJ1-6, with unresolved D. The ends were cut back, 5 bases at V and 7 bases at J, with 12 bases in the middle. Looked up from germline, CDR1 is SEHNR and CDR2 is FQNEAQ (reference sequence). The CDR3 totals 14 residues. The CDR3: CASSREQGNSPLHF. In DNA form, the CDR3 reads TGTGCCAGCAGCCGGGAGCAAGGGAATTCACCCCTCCACTTT.

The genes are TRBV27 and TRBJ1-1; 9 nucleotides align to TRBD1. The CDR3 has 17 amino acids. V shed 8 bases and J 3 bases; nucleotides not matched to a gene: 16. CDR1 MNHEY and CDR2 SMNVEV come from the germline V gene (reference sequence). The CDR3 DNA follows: TGTGCCAGCCGACCTAATACAGGGGGCGCGGGGCACACTGAAGCTTTCTTT. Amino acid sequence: CASRPNTGGAGHTEAFF.

The CDR3 sequence: CASRPRGMGTGELFF. Here the CDR3 DNA reads TGTGCCAGCAGACCCAGGGGCATGGGCACCGGGGAGCTGTTTTTT. The rearrangement uses TRBV2 and TRBJ2-2, with D possibly TRBD1 on 6 matching bases. Germline CDR1 is SNHLY and CDR2 is FYNNEI. Deletions cut 6 bases from V and 4 bases from J, with 15 bases between. The CDR3 is 15 amino acids.

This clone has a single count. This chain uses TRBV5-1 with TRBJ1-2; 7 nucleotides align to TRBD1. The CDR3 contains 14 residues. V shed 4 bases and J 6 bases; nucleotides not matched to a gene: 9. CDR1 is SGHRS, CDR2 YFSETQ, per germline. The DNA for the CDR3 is TGCGCCAGCAGCCGAGGGGGCTCCTTTGATGGCTACACCTTC. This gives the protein CASSRGGSFDGYTF.